The clone carrying this T cell receptor beta chain was seen at least ten times. Its antigen is unknown. This sample was taken from a study of T cells in Graves' hyperthyroidism and ophthalmopathy. Background on the study: Any treatment followed the collection of peripheral blood at initial diagnosis. General observations from the study: Most clonotypes that expanded in the thyroid above 0.001 also showed up in blood. Ophthalmopathy was distinguished from stable hyperthyroidism by 13 V-J signatures.

From germline, CDR1 is SNHLY and CDR2 FYNNEI. The V end was cut by 3 bases, the J end by 5 bases, with 12 bases between. This CDR3 has 14 residues. Authors of the study amplified TCR beta CDR3 regions from RNA transcripts. During a first-round RT-PCR of the TCR CDR3, the HTBI primer set was used. TCRdb re-analysed the multiplex PCR reads in MiXCR, keeping a single row per CDR3 protein. The sample lists under 450,000 distinct CDR3 sequences, about 17% occurring once. Diagnoses were made from clinical symptoms, serum measures (thyroxine and TRAb), thyroid ultrasound and orbital computed tomography. Sequenced input: blood. This chain links TRBV2 with TRBJ2-3, with D possibly TRBD2 on 5 matching bases. This clonotype originated in a young woman with Graves' hyperthyroidism that later progressed to Graves' ophthalmopathy. The DNA for the CDR3 is TGTGCCAGCAGTGACTGGCTAGCATTAGATACGCAGTATTTT. The encoded protein is CASSDWLALDTQYF.